These T cell receptor beta chains were read from a single sample in a study of blood T cell repertoires in COVID-19. TCRdb's copy holds only in-frame clones and misses some; the assay was immunoSEQ multiplex PCR. This sample yields roughly 260,000 clones, of which 91% are seen a single time; around 1.3% belongs to the top ten. Sequencing input: PBMCs or T cells enriched from blood (not recorded which). The source of these receptors is a human donor in a cohort exposed to, infected with or recovered from COVID-19 (not recorded which). The donor label of this sample is uncertain. The CDR3 runs from the conserved cysteine through the conserved F or W. D genes are given only for firm matches. Clone size is not always given. Where it is, it says once, few, many or a class for expanded clones.

TRBJ1-1 TRBV4-3 . . TGCGCCAGCTGGATCGGGGATATGAACACTGAAGCTTTCTTT CASWIGDMNTEAFF
TRBJ1-1 TRBV2 . . TGTGCCAGCAGTGAAAGCCGTGTCACTGAAGCTTTCTTT CASSESRVTEAFF
TRBJ2-7 TRBV6-5 . TRBD2 TGTGCCAGTGGACTAGGCCGTCGGGACGAGCAGTACTTC CASGLGRRDEQYF
TRBJ1-1 TRBV21-1 . . TGTGCCAGCAGCAGGAGACAGGGGGCGCGCACTGAAGCTTTCTTT CASSRRQGARTEAFF
TRBJ2-7 TRBV6-6 . TRBD2 TGTGCCAGCAGCTGGGAGGGAAGGGGTTACGAGCAGTACTTC CASSWEGRGYEQYF
TRBJ2-7 TRBV10-2 . . TGCGCCAGCAGTGAGTTACCCACGAGCGCCTACGAGCAGTACTTC CASSELPTSAYEQYF
TRBJ1-1 TRBV4-2 . . TGTGCCAGCAGCCAAGTCGATGCGGGGGGTTTCACTGAAGCTTTCTTT CASSQVDAGGFTEAFF
TRBJ2-7 TRBV27 . TRBD1 TGTGCCACGAAGACAGGGATTTACGAGCAGTACTTC CATKTGIYEQYF
TRBJ2-6 TRBV15 . . TGTGCCACCAGCAGAGTCGGTTGGGGGGCCAACGTCCTGACTTTC CATSRVGWGANVLTF
TRBJ2-4 TRBV10-3 . TRBD1 TGTGCCATCAGTGAGTCCTGGACAGGGGGCTTGAACATTCAGTACTTC CAISESWTGGLNIQYF
TRBJ2-1 TRBV3-1/TRBV3-2 . . TGTGCCAGCAGCCAAATGTCTCAGCAGTTCTTC CASSQMSQQFF
TRBJ2-1 TRBV30 . TRBD1 TGTGCCTGGCTGAGCCGGGACAGGGGCAATGAGCAGTTCTTC CAWLSRDRGNEQFF
TRBJ1-1 TRBV28 . . TGTGCCAGCAGTTTACGGGGTGACACTGAAGCTTTCTTT CASSLRGDTEAFF
TRBJ2-3 TRBV7-3 . TRBD2 TGTGCCAGCAGCTCGGGACTAGGAAGCACAGATACGCAGTATTTT CASSSGLGSTDTQYF
TRBJ2-1 TRBV14 . . TGTGCCAGCAGCCCGCGGGGGCACCTGCTCAATGAGCAGTTCTTC CASSPRGHLLNEQFF
TRBJ2-3 TRBV5-5 . TRBD2 TGTGCCAGCAGCCGGGGGCCTACTACTAGCGGGGGCACAGATACGCAGTATTTT CASSRGPTTSGGTDTQYF
TRBJ1-5 TRBV30 . . TGTGCCTGGAGTCCTTGGGGGCCTAATCAGCCCCAGCATTTT CAWSPWGPNQPQHF
TRBJ2-5 TRBV5-8 . TRBD1 TGTGCCAGCAGCTGGGATCCAGGGGGCCGAGAGACCCAGTACTTC CASSWDPGGRETQYF
TRBJ2-7 TRBV7-6 . . TGTGCCAGCAGCTTATCACTTACCTACGAGCAGTACTTC CASSLSLTYEQYF
TRBJ2-7 TRBV4-1 . . TGCGCCAGCAGCCCCGGGGGGCCCTACGAGCAGTACTTC CASSPGGPYEQYF
TRBJ1-2 TRBV7-2 . TRBD1 TGTGCCAGCAACCTCGGACAGGCCGAAAAATATGGCTACACCTTC CASNLGQAEKYGYTF
TRBJ1-5 TRBV12-5 . . TGTGCTAGTGGTTTGGTATCCGATCAGCCCCAGCATTTT CASGLVSDQPQHF
TRBJ1-5 TRBV7-8 . . TGTGCCAGCAGCTTGGAGAATAGCAATCAGCCCCAGCATTTT CASSLENSNQPQHF
TRBJ2-1 TRBV4-1 . . TGCGCCAGCAGCCAGACACCGTCGGCCTACAATGAGCAGTTCTTC CASSQTPSAYNEQFF
TRBJ2-5 TRBV5-1 . . TGCGCCAGCAGCTCCGGTGGCGCAGGGGTGGGGGAGACCCAGTACTTC CASSSGGAGVGETQYF
TRBJ2-3 TRBV14 . . TGTGCCAGCAGCCAAGGGCCCCTTTTGGGGGGTACGCAGTATTTT CASSQGPLLGGTQYF
TRBJ2-1 TRBV12-3/TRBV12-4 once TRBD2 TGTGCCAGCAGCGTGATAGCGGGGGAGCAGTTCTTC CASSVIAGEQFF
TRBJ1-4 TRBV7-6 . TRBD1 TGTGCCAGCAGGTCGGGACAGGGGCATGAAAAACTGTTTTTT CASRSGQGHEKLFF
TRBJ2-1 TRBV11-2 . . TGTGCCAGCAGCTACCAGGGGAATGAGCAGTTCTTC CASSYQGNEQFF
TRBJ1-2 TRBV19 . TRBD1 TGTGCCAGTAGTTCCTCGACAGGGGGGTATCCTAACTATGGCTACACCTTC CASSSSTGGYPNYGYTF
TRBJ2-5 TRBV4-3 . . TGCGCCAGCAGCCAAGAACCGGTCCAGGGAGAGACCCAGTACTTC CASSQEPVQGETQYF
TRBJ2-1 TRBV5-8 . . TGTGCCAGCAGCTTGGTCTCCCGGGGGTTCTTC CASSLVSRGFF
TRBJ1-2 TRBV4-1 once . TGCGCCAGCAGCCAAGTTGGCAGGGAGGATGGCTACACCTTC CASSQVGREDGYTF
TRBJ2-3 TRBV19 once TRBD1 TGTGCCAGTAGTCTTCTGGGGGACAGATCCACAGATACGCAGTATTTT CASSLLGDRSTDTQYF
TRBJ1-1 TRBV2 . TRBD1 TGTGCCAGCGGGGCTTTACAGGGGTTGAACACTGAAGCTTTCTTT CASGALQGLNTEAFF
TRBJ2-3 TRBV19 . TRBD1 TGTGCCAGTAGTGACGGACAGGGGTTTGAAGATACGCAGTATTTT CASSDGQGFEDTQYF
TRBJ2-5 TRBV3-1/TRBV3-2 . TRBD1 TGTGCCAGCAGCCACCTCCAGGGGGAAACCCAGTACTTC CASSHLQGETQYF
TRBJ2-5 TRBV7-2 once . TGTGCCAGCAGCGTATCCTCTTTGGAGACCCAGTACTTC CASSVSSLETQYF
TRBJ1-1 TRBV6-5 . TRBD1 TGTGCCAGCAGTTACTCGTCACAGGGGGCAACTGAAGCTTTCTTT CASSYSSQGATEAFF
TRBJ2-7 TRBV6-5 once . TGTGCCAGCAAGATCCTGGACATCTCCACCTACGAGCAGTACTTC CASKILDISTYEQYF
TRBJ2-1 TRBV24-1 . TRBD2 TGTGCCACCAGTGATCCGGGACTAGCCCTTGCCAATGAGCAGTTCTTC CATSDPGLALANEQFF
TRBJ1-5 TRBV7-6 . TRBD1 TGTGCCAGCAGCTTAGGGACAGGGGACGATCAGCCCCAGCATTTT CASSLGTGDDQPQHF
TRBJ2-3 TRBV4-2 once . TGTGCCAGCAGCCAAGAGTCCGGACAGTCCTTAGGGAATACGCAGTATTTT CASSQESGQSLGNTQYF
TRBJ2-7 TRBV4-1 . . TGCGCCAGCAGCCAAGGACAGGTGGTAAGCGAGCAGTACTTC CASSQGQVVSEQYF
TRBJ2-3 TRBV18 . TRBD2 TGTGCCAGCTCACCCGGACTAGCCAGAGATACGCAGTATTTT CASSPGLARDTQYF
TRBJ2-5 TRBV28 . . TGTGCCAGCAGTTTATCAGAGCCGGGGGAGACCCAGTACTTC CASSLSEPGETQYF
TRBJ1-3 TRBV5-8 . . TGTGCCAGCAGCTTCGAAGGACAGCTCTTAGGAAACACCATATATTTT CASSFEGQLLGNTIYF
TRBJ1-5 TRBV25-1 . . TGTGCCAGCAGCCCAGGGAGGGAATATCAGCCCCAGCATTTT CASSPGREYQPQHF
TRBJ1-2 TRBV24-1 . TRBD1 TGTGCCACCAGTGATTCCGGACAGGGCAATTCGAAAGGCTACACCTTC CATSDSGQGNSKGYTF
TRBJ2-7 TRBV5-5 . TRBD1 TGTGCCAGCAGCTGGGACAGGGGCAAGCAGTACTTC CASSWDRGKQYF
TRBJ2-7 TRBV11-2 . TRBD1 TGTGCCAGCAGCCTGTCGGGACAGTTCTACGAGCAGTACTTC CASSLSGQFYEQYF
TRBJ1-1 TRBV12-3/TRBV12-4 . . TGTGCCAGCAGCTTCCAGCGATCTCTCTTCTTT CASSFQRSLFF
TRBJ1-2 TRBV18 once . TGTGCCAGCCAAAACCACCGAGCAGGGGTTTTCTATGGCTACACCTTC CASQNHRAGVFYGYTF
TRBJ1-2 TRBV12-3/TRBV12-4 . . TGTGCCAGCAGTTTAGCGTCGGCGGCCAGCTACACCTTC CASSLASAASYTF
TRBJ1-3 TRBV15 . TRBD1 TGTGCCACCAGCTCCGGGACAGTGCTTGGAAACACCATATATTTT CATSSGTVLGNTIYF
TRBJ2-3 TRBV6-6 . . TGTGCCAGCAGTTACCGAACTAGCACAGATACGCAGTATTTT CASSYRTSTDTQYF
TRBJ2-7 TRBV21-1 . . TGTGCCAGCAGCGCGAGGGGCGGAGGGGCTCGACTCTTTTACGAGCAGTACTTC CASSARGGGARLFYEQYF
TRBJ1-2 TRBV6-1 . . TGTGCCAGCAGTGAAGCGGGAGGGGACTATGGCTACACCTTC CASSEAGGDYGYTF
TRBJ2-5 TRBV7-3 . . TGTGCCAGCAGCCTAGTGGGGCCCTCAGAGACCCAGTACTTC CASSLVGPSETQYF